This T cell receptor beta chain is drawn from a study of cytomegalovirus exposure and HLA in healthy donors. Study-wide context: T cells numbering 150 million to 200 million yielded 117 million unique TCR beta sequences in an earlier analysis.

From germline, CDR1 is MDHEN and CDR2 SYDVKM. The CDR3 contains 13 residues. Deletions cut 6 bases from V and 1 base from J, with 9 bases between. PCR amplification relied on 60 Vbeta primers (plus 13 Jbeta primers). Assay: immunoSEQ multiplex PCR; the TCRdb copy retains only in-frame clones and omits some. The specimen's table records around 53,000 clones. The origin of this receptor is a man in his late teens or twenties in good health and CMV-seropositive. The chain has TRBV28 and TRBJ1-2; possibly TRBD1 for D (5 bases). Input material: PBMCs. CDR3 DNA: TGTGCCAGCAGCCGGGGGGTTAACTATGGCTACACCTTC. Translation gives CASSRGVNYGYTF.